This T cell receptor beta chain was recovered during a study of blood T cell repertoires in COVID-19. Whole-study context: Nucleic acid was either cDNA or gDNA, and it came from T cells, B-cell-depleted T cells, or PBMCs.

Exposed study participants had met a COVID-19 case within 2 weeks before entry. Germline CDR1 reads MNHEY; CDR2 reads SVGEGT. The CDR3 is 17 residues long. With 4 bases clipped from V and 7 bases from J, the junction kept 17 bases outside the gene matches. Original processing notes: Cell counts per sample came from amplifying reference gene primers. Method: immunoSEQ multiplex PCR; TCRdb's copy keeps in-frame clones and lacks some. The DNA gave D and trimming, while V, J and clone size come from that table. This table holds approximately 250,000 clones, more than 85% found once. This clone occurred a few times.

The TCR originated in a man in his forties or fifties who had been exposed to COVID-19. The chain recombines TRBV6-2 or TRBV6-3 with TRBJ1-2; 8 bases are a match to TRBD1. The sequenced sample was PBMCs or T cells enriched from blood (not recorded which). The CDR3 region has the DNA TGTGCCAGCAGTTCTCTCCTCTACCGGGACAGGTCTGTTGGCTACACCTTC. Encoded protein: CASSSLLYRDRSVGYTF.